Following are 24 T cell receptor beta chains from one sample sequenced in a study of shared clonotypes between healthy human individuals. Measured with immunoSEQ multiplex PCR; TCRdb has only the in-frame clones, and not every one. The data contain roughly 2.6 million clones, approximately 90% of them singletons. Sequences were obtained from naive CD4+ T cells sorted from blood. Described subset: CD45RA+ positively selected. All receptors derive from a man between 18 and 29 years old in good health.

This clone occurred a few times. The chain combines TRBV5-1 with TRBJ1-1; a weak D match, TRBD1 (5 bases). The germline CDR1 and CDR2 sequences are SGHRS and YFSETQ. The CDR3 extends over 14 amino acids. Trimming took off 1 base at V and 3 bases at J, with 10 bases between the two ends. In DNA, the CDR3 is TGCGCCAGCAGCTTGCTCATAGGGGACACTGAAGCTTTCTTT. Translating gives CASSLLIGDTEAFF.

Comment on this clone: Within the sample, other DNA sequences also encode this same CDR3. As DNA, the CDR3 is TGTGCCACCAGCAGAGGGGAGGGAATTTCTGCCCTCCACTTT. Translated, it gives CATSRGEGISALHF. V gene TRBV15 combines with J gene TRBJ1-6; D unresolved. Germline assignment: CDR1 LNHNV and CDR2 YYDKDF (reference sequence). This CDR3 contains 14 residues. The V end lost 1 base, the J end lost 14 bases, and 15 bases lay between the germline ends.

The chain employs TRBV10-3 and TRBJ2-3; 8 bases map to TRBD1. Unmatched junction bases numbered 3, after V lost 6 bases and J lost 1 base. Germline V gives CDR1 ENHRY, CDR2 SYGVKD. The length of the CDR3 is 14 residues. In DNA, the CDR3 is TGTGCCATCAGGCAGGGGGCGGGCACAGATACGCAGTATTTT. Translating it yields CAIRQGAGTDTQYF.

This sequence joins TRBV10-2 and TRBJ2-3, with D unclear. The germline CDR1 and CDR2 sequences are WSHSY and SAAADI. The CDR3 extends over 15 amino acids. V dropped 11 bases and J dropped 4 bases, with 22 bases sitting between them. CDR3 DNA: TGCGCCGCCACCCCGGTCGAGCGAGGACCAGATACGCAGTATTTT. It codes for CAATPVERGPDTQYF.

The chain employs TRBV10-3 and TRBJ2-3; D unresolved. The germline V and J ends were trimmed by 3 bases and 10 bases, with 8 bases remaining between them. This CDR3 region has 11 residues. Germline V gene data show CDR1 as ENHRY and CDR2 as SYGVKD. CDR3 in DNA: TGTGCCATCAGTGATCAGGTGGCGCAGTATTTT. As protein: CAISDQVAQYF.

The gene calls are TRBV9 and TRBJ2-3, with D unclear. V lost 0 bases to trimming and J lost 8 bases, with 16 bases between them. Looked up from germline, CDR1 is SGDLS and CDR2 is YYNGEE. This CDR3 comprises 15 residues. The CDR3 bases are TGTGCCAGCAGCGTAGGGTCATGGGGATCCGGTACGCAGTATTTT. It yields the protein CASSVGSWGSGTQYF.

J is TRBJ2-1 and V is TRBV2; 7 bases agree with TRBD1. The CDR3 is 14 amino acids. Germline CDR1 and CDR2: SNHLY and FYNNEI. J gave up 2 bases and V 7 bases, and 5 bases lay outside the gene matches. Here the CDR3 DNA reads TGTGCCAGCAAGAGAGACAGGGCCTACAATGAGCAGTTCTTC. It specifies CASKRDRAYNEQFF. Using reference TRBV2 and TRBJ2-1 for the parts outside the CDR3, the full variable domain is EPEVTQTPSHQVTQMGQEVILRCVPISNHLYFYWYRQILGQKVEFLVSFYNNEISEKSEIFDDQFSVERPDGSNFTLKIRSTKLEDSAMYFCASKRDRAYNEQFFGPGTRLTVL.

V is TRBV29-1 and J is TRBJ2-3; the D is unclear. This CDR3 has 11 residues. V lost 7 bases, J lost 9 bases, and 14 bases lay in between. Germline V gene sequence: CDR1 SQVTM, CDR2 ANQGSEA. CDR3 in DNA: TGCAGCGCCCCACGCGGAGTGACGCAGTATTTT. It specifies CSAPRGVTQYF.

The V gene is TRBV4-3, the J gene TRBJ2-5, with 7 bases lining up with TRBD2. TRBJ2-7 explains the end of the DNA better; the J call may be wrong. CDR1 LGHNA and CDR2 YSLEER come from the germline V gene. The CDR3 contains 17 residues. As DNA, the CDR3 is TGCGCCAGCAGCCAATTCCCCGGGGCTAGCGGCTCCTACGAGCAGTACTTC. Amino acid sequence: CASSQFPGASGSYEQYF.

This chain uses TRBV10-2 with TRBJ2-2; D remains ambiguous. Germline V gene sequence: CDR1 WSHSY, CDR2 SAAADI. Trimming took 6 bases from V and 3 from J, leaving 11 bases between them. This CDR3 region has 14 residues. CDR3 region: CASRNGFDTGELFF. CDR3 coding DNA: TGCGCCAGCAGGAACGGGTTCGACACCGGGGAGCTGTTTTTT.

This clone was counted a few times. The same CDR3 also results from other DNA sequences found in this sample. This chain links TRBV18 with TRBJ1-2; D unclear. The V gene lost 2 bases and the J gene lost 3 bases, with 7 bases spanning the gap. CDR3 length equals 13 residues. Germline CDR1 and CDR2: KGHSH and LQKENI. The CDR3 coding sequence is TGTGCCAGCTCACCAGGGTCTGACTATGGCTACACCTTC. Its translation: CASSPGSDYGYTF.

This clone is a singleton in its sample. This chain joins TRBV5-6 and TRBJ2-7, with TRBD1 identical over 8 bases. Germline V gene data show CDR1 as SGHDT and CDR2 as YYEEEE. The V segment lost 0 bases and the J segment 4 bases; nucleotides outside the gene matches: 9. CDR3 length equals 16 residues. The CDR3 region has the DNA TGTGCCAGCAGCTTGGCCCAGGGGGCTGTGGCGTACGAGCAGTACTTC. It translates to CASSLAQGAVAYEQYF.

J is TRBJ2-5 and V is TRBV6-6; 8 bases are shared with TRBD2. Germline-derived CDR1 and CDR2 are MNHNY and SVGAGI (reference sequence). The CDR3 is made up of 16 amino acids. The junction had 10 bases not matched to a gene; V was cut back by 2 bases and J by 5 bases. CDR3 coding DNA: TGTGCCAGCAGTTACCCGACCCGGACTAGCTTCGAGACCCAGTACTTC. Its translation is CASSYPTRTSFETQYF.

On this clone itself: At the DNA level, this CDR3 is encoded by other sequences in the same sample as well. The chain combines TRBV7-2 with TRBJ2-3; D uncertain. Germline CDR1 is SGHTA and CDR2 is FQGNSA. V gave up 5 bases and J gave up 0 bases, with 9 bases separating them. This CDR3 spans 14 amino acids. The CDR3 nucleotides read TGTGCCAGCAGCCCGGGCCAAAGCACAGATACGCAGTATTTT. Amino acid sequence: CASSPGQSTDTQYF.

This chain connects TRBV10-1 to TRBJ2-7; no clear D gene. Trimming removed 5 bases at V and 2 bases at J, with 13 bases between. The CDR3 contains 14 residues. Germline V gene sequence: CDR1 WNHNN, CDR2 SYGVQD (reference sequence). The CDR3 DNA sequence: TGCGCCAGCAGTTCGCCCGGATTACCCTACGAGCAGTACTTC. Amino acid sequence: CASSSPGLPYEQYF.

This sequence joins TRBV28 and TRBJ2-2, with a possible D match to TRBD2 (6 bases). CDR1 and CDR2 (germline): MDHEN, SYDVKM. Trimming removed 5 bases at V and 7 bases at J, with 20 bases between. The CDR3 sequence is 16 residues long. CDR3 in amino acids: CASSRFRDLVGGELFF. DNA of the CDR3: TGTGCCAGCAGTAGATTCCGGGACTTGGTCGGCGGGGAGCTGTTTTTT.

The J gene is TRBJ1-2, the V gene TRBV9; D is unclear. The CDR3 length is 15 residues. From germline, CDR1 is SGDLS and CDR2 YYNGEE. Trimming removed 0 bases at V and 1 base at J, with 10 bases between. The CDR3 loop is CASSVGLRDNYGYTF. CDR3 nucleotides: TGTGCCAGCAGCGTAGGGCTCCGAGATAACTATGGCTACACCTTC.

As concerns this clone: Different DNA sequences within this sample yield the same CDR3. The rearrangement joins TRBV9 to TRBJ2-1; D remains unclear. The CDR3 covers 14 residues. Germline V gives CDR1 SGDLS, CDR2 YYNGEE. V lost 1 base and J 3 bases, leaving 8 bases between the germline ends. Written as DNA, the CDR3 is TGTGCCAGCAGCGTAAGTAGCAGCTACAATGAGCAGTTCTTC. Translated: CASSVSSSYNEQFF.

The rearrangement uses TRBV18 and TRBJ2-5, with a weak D call TRBD2 (5 bases). Germline V gene lookup returns CDR1 KGHSH and CDR2 LQKENI. With 2 bases removed from V and 3 bases from J, the gap between germline ends came to 13 bases. CDR3 length equals 15 residues. The CDR3 sequence is CASSPIVGLKETQYF. CDR3 sequence (DNA): TGTGCCAGCTCACCAATCGTTGGACTCAAAGAGACCCAGTACTTC.

The chain joins TRBV29-1 to TRBJ2-5, with 9 bases lining up with TRBD1. This CDR3 region has 12 residues. Germline loops: CDR1 SQVTM, CDR2 ANQGSEA. Trimming took 7 bases from V and 4 from J; bases not matched to a gene: 4. CDR3 protein: CSGDRGGETQYF. The DNA of the CDR3 is TGCAGCGGTGACAGGGGGGGAGAGACCCAGTACTTC.

The chain links TRBV15 to TRBJ2-4; no clear D gene. The CDR3 runs to 13 residues. Trimming took 0 bases from V and 6 from J, leaving 6 bases between them. Germline CDR1 LNHNV, CDR2 YYDKDF (reference sequence). CDR3 in amino acids: CATSRDPINIQYF. The CDR3 coding sequence is TGTGCCACCAGCAGAGATCCGATAAACATTCAGTACTTC. Combining the CDR3 with reference TRBV15 and TRBJ2-4 gives the whole variable domain DAMVIQNPRYQVTQFGKPVTLSCSQTLNHNVMYWYQQKSSQAPKLLFHYYDKDFNNEADTPDNFQSRRPNTSFCFLDIRSPGLGDTAMYLCATSRDPINIQYFGAGTRLSVL.

The chain employs TRBV19 and TRBJ1-6; a weak D match, TRBD1 (5 bases). Between the trimmed V and J ends, which lost 11 bases and 8 bases, there was a span of 16 bases. CDR1 is LNHDA, CDR2 SQIVND, per germline (reference sequence). There are 13 residues in the CDR3. The DNA for the CDR3 is TGTGCCGTAGGCCCAGGGTCGGATTCACCCCTCCACTTT. Translation gives CAVGPGSDSPLHF.

V is TRBV6-1 and J is TRBJ1-4; a possible D gene is TRBD1 (6 bases). The CDR3 covers 13 residues. Trimming took off 6 bases at V and 7 bases at J, with 12 bases between the two ends. The germline V gene encodes CDR1 MNHNS and CDR2 SASEGT. The CDR3 loop reads CASSHRVGEKLFF. CDR3 DNA sequence: TGTGCCAGCAGCCACAGGGTTGGTGAAAAACTGTTTTTT.

The rearrangement joins TRBV4-1 to TRBJ2-6; D is uncertain. Germline lookup yields CDR1 MGHRA and CDR2 YSYEKL. Between the trimmed V and J ends, which lost 0 bases and 4 bases, there was a span of 10 bases. CDR3 length: 16 residues. In DNA, the CDR3 is TGCGCCAGCAGCCAAGAAGGGCAGCCAGGGGCCAACGTCCTGACTTTC. This encodes CASSQEGQPGANVLTF.